A selection of T cell receptor beta chains follows, all from one sample in a study of cytomegalovirus exposure and HLA in healthy donors. Profiled with immunoSEQ multiplex PCR; TCRdb holds only in-frame clones, not every one. This sample has 78,000 or so clones, with almost 97% found just once. Source material: PBMCs. The receptors come from a man aged 18-30 years in good health and CMV-seropositive. CDR3s include the opening cysteine and the closing phenylalanine or tryptophan. The order of the fields is V gene, D gene, clone size, J gene, CDR3 protein, CDR3 DNA. A D gene is named only where the DNA matches it firmly. Not every row has a clone size; where given, it reads once, few, many or a size class.

v_gene: TRBV5-1; d_gene: -; abundance: -; j_gene: TRBJ1-4; CDR3aa: CASSPQAPNEKLFF; CDR3nt: TGCGCCAGCAGCCCCCAGGCCCCTAATGAAAAACTGTTTTTT
v_gene: TRBV28; d_gene: -; abundance: -; j_gene: TRBJ2-1; CDR3aa: CASSVTSIPGEFF; CDR3nt: TGTGCCAGCAGCGTCACCTCGATACCGGGGGAGTTCTTC
v_gene: TRBV30; d_gene: -; abundance: -; j_gene: TRBJ1-3; CDR3aa: CAWTAISGNTIYF; CDR3nt: TGTGCCTGGACAGCGATCTCTGGAAACACCATATATTTT
v_gene: TRBV27; d_gene: -; abundance: -; j_gene: TRBJ1-1; CDR3aa: CATQGRPLGTEAFF; CDR3nt: TGTGCCACCCAGGGCCGGCCCTTGGGAACTGAAGCTTTCTTT
v_gene: TRBV10-3; d_gene: TRBD2; abundance: -; j_gene: TRBJ2-1; CDR3aa: CATKLAGGSYNEQFF; CDR3nt: TGTGCCACCAAATTAGCGGGAGGTTCATACAATGAGCAGTTCTTC
v_gene: TRBV10-3; d_gene: TRBD2; abundance: -; j_gene: TRBJ2-3; CDR3aa: CAAGREHPDTQYF; CDR3nt: TGTGCCGCGGGGCGGGAGCATCCAGATACGCAGTATTTT
v_gene: TRBV4-1; d_gene: -; abundance: -; j_gene: TRBJ2-1; CDR3aa: CASSQLRSEQFF; CDR3nt: TGCGCCAGCAGCCAACTCCGTAGCGAGCAGTTCTTC
v_gene: TRBV5-1; d_gene: -; abundance: -; j_gene: TRBJ2-2; CDR3aa: CASSLAGEAFF; CDR3nt: TGCGCCAGCAGCTTGGCGGGGGAGGCGTTTTTT
v_gene: TRBV7-2; d_gene: TRBD1; abundance: -; j_gene: TRBJ1-3; CDR3aa: CASSFGQGAGNTIYF; CDR3nt: TGTGCCAGCAGCTTCGGACAGGGAGCTGGAAACACCATATATTTT
v_gene: TRBV28; d_gene: -; abundance: -; j_gene: TRBJ2-7; CDR3aa: CASRPRGSSYEQYF; CDR3nt: TGTGCCAGCAGACCTCGGGGGAGCTCCTACGAGCAGTACTTC
v_gene: TRBV6-5; d_gene: -; abundance: -; j_gene: TRBJ2-2; CDR3aa: CASSYSGLDTGELFF; CDR3nt: TGTGCCAGCAGTTACTCGGGACTTGACACCGGGGAGCTGTTTTTT
v_gene: TRBV6-5; d_gene: -; abundance: once; j_gene: TRBJ2-3; CDR3aa: CASRRGRLADTQYF; CDR3nt: TGTGCCAGCAGACGCGGGCGTCTCGCAGATACGCAGTATTTT
v_gene: TRBV10-3; d_gene: -; abundance: -; j_gene: TRBJ1-1; CDR3aa: CAIGARNTEAFF; CDR3nt: TGTGCCATCGGAGCCCGAAACACTGAAGCTTTCTTT
v_gene: TRBV7-6; d_gene: TRBD2; abundance: -; j_gene: TRBJ2-3; CDR3aa: CASSLVLERAGGTDTQYF; CDR3nt: TGTGCCAGCAGCTTAGTGCTAGAACGAGCGGGAGGTACAGATACGCAGTATTTT
v_gene: TRBV28; d_gene: TRBD1; abundance: -; j_gene: TRBJ1-2; CDR3aa: CASSLGTAYGYTF; CDR3nt: TGTGCCAGCAGTTTGGGGACAGCCTATGGCTACACCTTC
v_gene: TRBV30; d_gene: TRBD1; abundance: -; j_gene: TRBJ1-5; CDR3aa: CAAGQSNQPQHF; CDR3nt: TGTGCCGCGGGACAGAGCAATCAGCCCCAGCATTTT
v_gene: TRBV19; d_gene: -; abundance: -; j_gene: TRBJ2-5; CDR3aa: CASSIRETQYF; CDR3nt: TGTGCCAGTAGTATCCGAGAGACCCAGTACTTC
v_gene: TRBV9; d_gene: -; abundance: -; j_gene: TRBJ2-7; CDR3aa: CASSVAGNPQSEQYF; CDR3nt: TGTGCCAGCAGCGTAGCGGGAAACCCCCAGTCCGAGCAGTACTTC
v_gene: TRBV29-1; d_gene: TRBD1; abundance: -; j_gene: TRBJ1-3; CDR3aa: CSVPDRGCGNTIYF; CDR3nt: TGCAGCGTTCCGGACAGGGGCTGTGGAAACACCATATATTTT
v_gene: TRBV29-1; d_gene: TRBD1; abundance: -; j_gene: TRBJ1-1; CDR3aa: CSGTGQLNTEAFF; CDR3nt: TGCAGCGGGACAGGACAACTGAACACTGAAGCTTTCTTT
v_gene: TRBV19; d_gene: TRBD2; abundance: -; j_gene: TRBJ2-7; CDR3aa: CASSISRTGGNEQYF; CDR3nt: TGTGCCAGTAGTATTTCCAGGACGGGGGGGAACGAGCAGTACTTC
v_gene: TRBV19; d_gene: TRBD1; abundance: -; j_gene: TRBJ1-5; CDR3aa: CASSRTGTAIRPQHF; CDR3nt: TGTGCCAGTAGTAGGACAGGGACGGCCATTCGGCCCCAGCATTTT
v_gene: TRBV6-5; d_gene: -; abundance: -; j_gene: TRBJ2-2; CDR3aa: CASSSAGLNTGELFF; CDR3nt: TGTGCCAGCAGTTCAGCAGGGCTGAACACCGGGGAGCTGTTTTTT
v_gene: TRBV10-3; d_gene: TRBD1; abundance: -; j_gene: TRBJ1-1; CDR3aa: CAISEGKTGMNTEAFF; CDR3nt: TGTGCCATCAGTGAGGGGAAGACAGGGATGAACACTGAAGCTTTCTTT
v_gene: TRBV15; d_gene: TRBD2; abundance: -; j_gene: TRBJ2-2; CDR3aa: CATRGEGRELFF; CDR3nt: TGTGCCACCAGGGGGGAGGGGCGGGAGCTGTTTTTT
v_gene: TRBV13; d_gene: TRBD2; abundance: -; j_gene: TRBJ2-1; CDR3aa: CASSYASGGRSYNEQFF; CDR3nt: TGTGCCAGCAGTTACGCTTCGGGGGGAAGATCCTACAATGAGCAGTTCTTC
v_gene: TRBV30; d_gene: -; abundance: -; j_gene: TRBJ1-1; CDR3aa: CAWSVISEAFF; CDR3nt: TGTGCCTGGAGTGTAATCTCTGAAGCTTTCTTT
v_gene: TRBV6-5; d_gene: TRBD1; abundance: -; j_gene: TRBJ2-1; CDR3aa: CASSQGTGGYNEQFF; CDR3nt: TGTGCCAGCAGCCAAGGGACAGGGGGCTACAATGAGCAGTTCTTC
v_gene: TRBV15; d_gene: -; abundance: -; j_gene: TRBJ1-1; CDR3aa: CATSSPTGNTEAFF; CDR3nt: TGTGCCACCTCTTCCCCCACAGGGAACACTGAAGCTTTCTTT
v_gene: TRBV5-8; d_gene: -; abundance: -; j_gene: TRBJ2-7; CDR3aa: CASSLGQGLDEQYF; CDR3nt: TGTGCCAGCAGCTTGGGACAGGGACTTGACGAGCAGTACTTC
v_gene: TRBV18; d_gene: -; abundance: -; j_gene: TRBJ2-6; CDR3aa: CASSPPERESLSGANVLTF; CDR3nt: TGTGCCAGCTCACCACCCGAGAGAGAGAGTCTCTCCGGGGCCAACGTCCTGACTTTC
v_gene: TRBV6-5; d_gene: TRBD1; abundance: -; j_gene: TRBJ2-3; CDR3aa: CATGQGAVDTQYF; CDR3nt: TGTGCCACCGGACAGGGGGCTGTTGATACGCAGTATTTT
v_gene: TRBV4-1; d_gene: TRBD2; abundance: -; j_gene: TRBJ2-7; CDR3aa: CASSRSYTISLAGTYEQYF; CDR3nt: TGCGCCAGCAGCCGAAGTTATACTATTTCACTAGCGGGAACCTACGAGCAGTACTTC
v_gene: TRBV7-8; d_gene: -; abundance: -; j_gene: TRBJ2-1; CDR3aa: CASSNTENNEQFF; CDR3nt: TGTGCCAGCAGTAATACAGAAAACAATGAGCAGTTCTTC
v_gene: TRBV5-8; d_gene: TRBD2; abundance: -; j_gene: TRBJ2-5; CDR3aa: CASSSHPGLAGGETQYF; CDR3nt: TGTGCCAGCAGCTCCCACCCCGGACTAGCGGGAGGAGAGACCCAGTACTTC
v_gene: TRBV4-1; d_gene: TRBD2; abundance: -; j_gene: TRBJ2-3; CDR3aa: CASRTSGADTQYF; CDR3nt: TGCGCCAGTAGGACTAGCGGCGCAGATACGCAGTATTTT
v_gene: TRBV2; d_gene: -; abundance: -; j_gene: TRBJ1-1; CDR3aa: CASKSDRGGNTEAFF; CDR3nt: TGTGCCAGCAAAAGCGACCGAGGGGGGAACACTGAAGCTTTCTTT
v_gene: TRBV6-1; d_gene: -; abundance: once; j_gene: TRBJ2-2; CDR3aa: CASSEANSPNTGELFF; CDR3nt: TGTGCCAGCAGTGAAGCCAACAGTCCGAACACCGGGGAGCTGTTTTTT
v_gene: TRBV7-8; d_gene: TRBD2; abundance: -; j_gene: TRBJ2-1; CDR3aa: CASSLVGSGNEQFF; CDR3nt: TGTGCCAGCAGCTTAGTTGGTAGCGGGAATGAGCAGTTCTTC
v_gene: TRBV6-4; d_gene: TRBD2; abundance: few; j_gene: TRBJ2-5; CDR3aa: CASSDRAGEGETQYF; CDR3nt: TGTGCCAGCAGTGACAGAGCGGGAGAGGGAGAGACCCAGTACTTC
v_gene: TRBV5-1; d_gene: -; abundance: -; j_gene: TRBJ2-3; CDR3aa: CASSLEGVGTDTQYF; CDR3nt: TGCGCCAGCAGCCTCGAGGGGGTGGGCACAGATACGCAGTATTTT
v_gene: TRBV4-1; d_gene: TRBD2; abundance: -; j_gene: TRBJ2-7; CDR3aa: CASSQDSRESLYEQYF; CDR3nt: TGCGCCAGCAGCCAAGATTCGCGGGAGAGCTTATACGAGCAGTACTTC
v_gene: TRBV29-1; d_gene: -; abundance: -; j_gene: TRBJ1-4; CDR3aa: CSVVGTEGEKLFF; CDR3nt: TGCAGCGTTGTAGGGACGGAGGGTGAAAAACTGTTTTTT
v_gene: TRBV5-1; d_gene: TRBD1; abundance: -; j_gene: TRBJ1-3; CDR3aa: CASSTGGTGNTIYF; CDR3nt: TGCGCCAGCTCGACAGGGGGCACTGGAAACACCATATATTTT
v_gene: TRBV30; d_gene: TRBD1; abundance: -; j_gene: TRBJ2-3; CDR3aa: CAWNRDRGNTQYF; CDR3nt: TGTGCCTGGAACCGGGACAGGGGCAATACGCAGTATTTT
v_gene: TRBV18; d_gene: -; abundance: -; j_gene: TRBJ2-7; CDR3aa: CASSHAESYEQYF; CDR3nt: TGTGCCAGCTCTCACGCCGAGAGCTACGAGCAGTACTTC
v_gene: TRBV27; d_gene: -; abundance: once; j_gene: TRBJ2-7; CDR3aa: CASSLSANYEQYF; CDR3nt: TGTGCCAGCAGTTTATCGGCCAATTACGAGCAGTACTTC
v_gene: TRBV29-1; d_gene: -; abundance: -; j_gene: TRBJ1-2; CDR3aa: CSVDLQPDGGYTF; CDR3nt: TGCAGCGTTGACCTCCAACCTGATGGCGGCTACACCTTC
v_gene: TRBV30; d_gene: -; abundance: -; j_gene: TRBJ1-5; CDR3aa: CAWSVQGSGPQHF; CDR3nt: TGTGCCTGGAGTGTGCAGGGCTCGGGGCCCCAGCATTTT
v_gene: TRBV6-1; d_gene: -; abundance: -; j_gene: TRBJ1-3; CDR3aa: CASSAGLSGNTIYF; CDR3nt: TGTGCCAGCAGTGCAGGGTTATCTGGAAACACCATATATTTT
v_gene: TRBV4-2; d_gene: TRBD2; abundance: -; j_gene: TRBJ2-1; CDR3aa: CASSQVYASGSQNNEQFF; CDR3nt: TGTGCCAGCAGCCAGGTTTACGCTAGCGGGAGCCAAAACAATGAGCAGTTCTTC
v_gene: TRBV11-2; d_gene: TRBD2; abundance: once; j_gene: TRBJ2-3; CDR3aa: CASSWGVASGTISTDTQYF; CDR3nt: TGTGCCAGCAGCTGGGGGGTGGCTAGCGGAACGATTAGCACAGATACGCAGTATTTT
v_gene: TRBV28; d_gene: TRBD2; abundance: -; j_gene: TRBJ2-1; CDR3aa: CASSLWRETYNEQFF; CDR3nt: TGTGCCAGCAGTTTATGGCGGGAGACCTACAATGAGCAGTTCTTC
v_gene: TRBV18; d_gene: TRBD2; abundance: -; j_gene: TRBJ2-7; CDR3aa: CASSQPQTSGSYYEQYF; CDR3nt: TGTGCCAGCTCACAACCTCAGACTAGCGGGAGTTACTACGAGCAGTACTTC
v_gene: TRBV27; d_gene: -; abundance: -; j_gene: TRBJ1-2; CDR3aa: CASSFRVNYGYTF; CDR3nt: TGTGCCAGCAGTTTTCGAGTCAACTATGGCTACACCTTC
v_gene: TRBV30; d_gene: TRBD1; abundance: -; j_gene: TRBJ2-7; CDR3aa: CAWTRGNEQYF; CDR3nt: TGTGCCTGGACCAGGGGGAATGAGCAGTACTTC